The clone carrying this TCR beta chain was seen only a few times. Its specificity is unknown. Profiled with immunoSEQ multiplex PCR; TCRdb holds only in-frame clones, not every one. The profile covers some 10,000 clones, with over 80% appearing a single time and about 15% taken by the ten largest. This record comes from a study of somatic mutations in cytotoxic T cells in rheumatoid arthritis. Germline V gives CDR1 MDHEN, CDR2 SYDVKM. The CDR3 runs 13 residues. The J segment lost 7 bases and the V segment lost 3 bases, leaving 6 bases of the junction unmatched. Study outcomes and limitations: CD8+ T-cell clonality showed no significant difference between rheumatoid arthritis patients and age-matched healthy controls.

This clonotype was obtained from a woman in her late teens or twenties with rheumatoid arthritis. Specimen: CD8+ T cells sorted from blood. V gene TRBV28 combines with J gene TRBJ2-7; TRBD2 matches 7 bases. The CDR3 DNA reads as TGTGCCAGCAGTTTTACTAGCGCGGGGGAGCAGTACTTC. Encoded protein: CASSFTSAGEQYF. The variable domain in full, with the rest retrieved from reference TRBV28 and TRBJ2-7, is DVKVTQSSRYLVKRTGEKVFLECVQDMDHENMFWYRQDPGLGLRLIYFSYDVKMKEKGDIPEGYSVSREKKERFSLILESASTNQTSMYLCASSFTSAGEQYFGPGTRLTVT.